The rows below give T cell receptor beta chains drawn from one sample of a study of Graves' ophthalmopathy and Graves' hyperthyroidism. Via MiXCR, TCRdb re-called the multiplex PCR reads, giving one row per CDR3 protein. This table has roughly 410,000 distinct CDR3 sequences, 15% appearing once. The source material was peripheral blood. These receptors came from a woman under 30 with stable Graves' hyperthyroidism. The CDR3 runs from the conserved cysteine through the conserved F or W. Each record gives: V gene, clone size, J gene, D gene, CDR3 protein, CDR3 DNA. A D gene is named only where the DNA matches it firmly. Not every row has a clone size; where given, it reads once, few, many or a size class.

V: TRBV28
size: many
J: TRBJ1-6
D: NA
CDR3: CASRSRGIVNSPLHF
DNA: TGTGCCAGCAGGTCGCGGGGGATAGTCAATTCACCCCTCCACTTT

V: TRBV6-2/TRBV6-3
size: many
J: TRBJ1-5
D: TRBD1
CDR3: CASSSSRGIYQPQHF
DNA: TGTGCCAGCAGTTCGAGCAGGGGGATTTATCAGCCCCAGCATTTT

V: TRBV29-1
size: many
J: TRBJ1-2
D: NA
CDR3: CSVLERGGYGYTF
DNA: TGCAGCGTCCTCGAGAGGGGCGGGTATGGCTACACCTTC

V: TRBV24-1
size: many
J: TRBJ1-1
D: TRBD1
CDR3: CATSGQGPNTEAFF
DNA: TGTGCCACCTCGGGACAGGGGCCGAACACTGAAGCTTTCTTT

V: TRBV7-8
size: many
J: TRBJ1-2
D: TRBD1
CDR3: CASSSRTGGDGYTF
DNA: TGTGCCAGCAGCTCACGGACAGGGGGCGATGGCTACACCTTC

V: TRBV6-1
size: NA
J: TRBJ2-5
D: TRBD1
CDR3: CASYRDRVQETQYF
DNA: TGTGCCAGCTATCGGGACAGGGTCCAAGAGACCCAGTACTTC

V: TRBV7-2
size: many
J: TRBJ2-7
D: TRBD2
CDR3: CATGLAGNYEQYF
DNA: TGTGCCACCGGACTAGCGGGAAATTACGAGCAGTACTTC

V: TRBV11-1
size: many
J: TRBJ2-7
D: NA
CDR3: CASSLWQSSSYEQYF
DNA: TGTGCCAGCAGCTTATGGCAGAGCAGCTCCTACGAGCAGTACTTC

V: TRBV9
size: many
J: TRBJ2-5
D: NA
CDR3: CASSVGSWPAGQKETQYF
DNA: TGTGCCAGCAGCGTAGGCTCCTGGCCGGCGGGACAGAAAGAGACCCAGTACTTC

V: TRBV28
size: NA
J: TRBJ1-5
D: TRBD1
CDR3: CASRQGPSVNQPQHF
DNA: TGTGCCAGCAGACAGGGGCCGTCAGTAAATCAGCCCCAGCATTTT

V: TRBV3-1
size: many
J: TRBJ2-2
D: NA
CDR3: CASSQEAANTGELFF
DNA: TGTGCCAGCAGCCAAGAAGCGGCGAACACCGGGGAGCTGTTTTTT

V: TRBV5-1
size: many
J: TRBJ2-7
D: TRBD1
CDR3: CASSDAGQGPYEQYF
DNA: TGCGCCAGCAGCGACGCGGGACAGGGACCCTACGAGCAGTACTTC

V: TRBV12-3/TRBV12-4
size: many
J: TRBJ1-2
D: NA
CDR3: CASSLIGLGSTGYTF
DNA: TGTGCCAGCAGTTTAATAGGGCTCGGCTCTACTGGCTACACCTTC

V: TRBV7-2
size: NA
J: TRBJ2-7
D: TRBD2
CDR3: CASSRTSGQPYEQYF
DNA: TGTGCCAGCAGCCGGACTAGCGGGCAGCCCTACGAGCAGTACTTC

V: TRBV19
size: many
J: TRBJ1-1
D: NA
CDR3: CASNPVGLRLNTEAFF
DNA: TGTGCCAGTAACCCGGTTGGGCTGCGTTTGAACACTGAAGCTTTCTTT

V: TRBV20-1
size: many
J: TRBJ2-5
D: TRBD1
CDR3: CSASKGQETQYF
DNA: TGCAGTGCTAGTAAGGGACAGGAGACCCAGTACTTC

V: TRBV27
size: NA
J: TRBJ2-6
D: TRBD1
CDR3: CASRVDRGVTGANVLTF
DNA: TGTGCCAGCAGGGTGGACAGGGGAGTAACTGGGGCCAACGTCCTGACTTTC

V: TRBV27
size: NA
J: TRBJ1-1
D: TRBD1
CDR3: CASSAAGGRGTEAFF
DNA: TGTGCCAGCAGTGCCGCAGGGGGCCGAGGGACTGAAGCTTTCTTT

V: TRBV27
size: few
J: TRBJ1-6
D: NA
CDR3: CASSFDPLANLHF
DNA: TGTGCCAGCAGTTTCGACCCGTTGGCAAACCTCCACTTT

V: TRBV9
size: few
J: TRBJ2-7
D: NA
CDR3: CASSVARGHEQYF
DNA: TGTGCCAGCAGCGTAGCCAGGGGTCACGAGCAGTACTTC

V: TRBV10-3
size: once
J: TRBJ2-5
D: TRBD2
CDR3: CAISESLAGGRETQYF
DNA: TGTGCCATCAGTGAGTCCCTAGCGGGAGGAAGGGAGACCCAGTACTTC

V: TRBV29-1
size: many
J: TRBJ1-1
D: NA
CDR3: CSVEGTGAFF
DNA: TGCAGCGTTGAGGGGACCGGAGCTTTCTTT

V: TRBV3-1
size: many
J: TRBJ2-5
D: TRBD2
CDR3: CASSQAAGGLETQYF
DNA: TGTGCCAGCAGCCAAGCAGCGGGGGGGCTAGAGACCCAGTACTTC

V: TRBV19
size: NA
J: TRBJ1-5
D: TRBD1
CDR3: CASSIRPAGGSQPQHF
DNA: TGTGCCAGTAGTATTCGCCCTGCAGGGGGCTCTCAGCCCCAGCATTTT

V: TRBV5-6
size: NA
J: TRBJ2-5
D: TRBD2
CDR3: CASSLAGRGGHETQYF
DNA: TGTGCCAGCAGCTTGGCCGGGCGGGGGGGCCATGAGACCCAGTACTTC

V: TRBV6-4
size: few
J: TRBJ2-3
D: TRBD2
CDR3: CASSDTSGGATDTQYF
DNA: TGTGCCAGCAGTGACACTAGCGGGGGGGCCACAGATACGCAGTATTTT

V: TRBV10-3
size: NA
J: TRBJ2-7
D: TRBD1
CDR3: CAISESSGSGTGDNEQYF
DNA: TGTGCCATCAGTGAGTCGTCAGGTTCCGGGACAGGGGATAACGAGCAGTACTTC

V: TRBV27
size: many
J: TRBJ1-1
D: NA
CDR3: CASSHSRGTVNTEAFF
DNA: TGTGCCAGCAGCCACTCACGGGGGACCGTGAACACTGAAGCTTTCTTT

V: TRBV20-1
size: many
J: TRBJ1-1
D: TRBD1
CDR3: CSATGTAEAFF
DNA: TGCAGTGCTACCGGGACAGCTGAAGCTTTCTTT

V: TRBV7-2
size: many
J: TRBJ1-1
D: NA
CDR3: CASSLMGQAYTEAFF
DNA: TGTGCCAGCAGCTTGATGGGGCAGGCGTACACTGAAGCTTTCTTT

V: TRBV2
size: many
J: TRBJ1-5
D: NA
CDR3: CASSDEVGANQPQHF
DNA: TGTGCCAGCAGTGACGAGGTAGGGGCGAATCAGCCCCAGCATTTT

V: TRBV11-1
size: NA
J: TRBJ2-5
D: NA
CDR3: CASSFPRAGLQETQYF
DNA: TGTGCCAGCAGCTTTCCTCGGGCAGGGCTACAAGAGACCCAGTACTTC